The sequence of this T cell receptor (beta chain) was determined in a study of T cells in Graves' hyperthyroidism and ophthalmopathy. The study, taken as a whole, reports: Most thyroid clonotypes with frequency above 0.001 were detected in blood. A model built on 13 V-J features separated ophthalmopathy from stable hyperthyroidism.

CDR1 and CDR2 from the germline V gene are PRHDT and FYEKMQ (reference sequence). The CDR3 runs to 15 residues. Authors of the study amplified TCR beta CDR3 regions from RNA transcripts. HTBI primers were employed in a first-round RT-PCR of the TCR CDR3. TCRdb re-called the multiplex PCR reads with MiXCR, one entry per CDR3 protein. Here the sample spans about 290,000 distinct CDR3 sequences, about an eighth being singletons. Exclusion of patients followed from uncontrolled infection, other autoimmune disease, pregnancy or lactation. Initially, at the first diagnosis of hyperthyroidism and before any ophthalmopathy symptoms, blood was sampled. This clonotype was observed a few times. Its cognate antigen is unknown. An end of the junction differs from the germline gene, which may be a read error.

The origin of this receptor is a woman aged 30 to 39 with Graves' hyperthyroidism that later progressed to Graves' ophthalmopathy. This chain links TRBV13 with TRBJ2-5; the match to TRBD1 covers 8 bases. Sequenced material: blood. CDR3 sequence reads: CASSLTIQGEETQYF. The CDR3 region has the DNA TGCGCCAGCAGCTTAACCATACAGGGGGAAGAGACCCAGTACTTC. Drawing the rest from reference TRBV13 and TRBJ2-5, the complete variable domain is AAGVIQSPRHLIKEKRETATLKCYPIPRHDTVYWYQQGPGQDPQFLISFYEKMQSDKGSIPDRFSAQQFSDYHSELNMSSLELGDSALYFCASSLTIQGEETQYFGPGTRLLVL.